The 30 T cell receptor beta chains presented below share a single source sample, sequenced in a study of blood T cell repertoires in COVID-19. This table comes from immunoSEQ multiplex PCR, and its TCRdb copy is limited to in-frame clones, with some not included. The data hold a few hundred thousand clones, with less than 90% observed a single time. The material sequenced was peripheral blood. The source of these receptors is a man aged 40-55 years with active or convalescent COVID-19.

The chain links TRBV28 to TRBJ1-5; D is unresolved. The CDR3 sequence is 13 residues long. V lost 1 base, J lost 4 bases, and 5 bases lay in between. Germline loops: CDR1 MDHEN, CDR2 SYDVKM. This CDR3 reads CASSLFGNQPQHF. CDR3 DNA: TGTGCCAGCAGTTTATTCGGGAATCAGCCCCAGCATTTT.

V and J are TRBV11-3 and TRBJ2-4; perhaps TRBD2 as D (5 bases). Germline V gene sequence: CDR1 SGHNT, CDR2 YENEEA. This CDR3 has 14 amino acids. The V and J ends lost 3 bases and 6 bases respectively, with 12 bases between them. The CDR3 loop reads CASSFGGGGNIQYF. For the CDR3, the DNA is TGTGCCAGCAGCTTCGGAGGAGGAGGAAACATTCAGTACTTC.

The genes are TRBV27 and TRBJ2-2; weak D call: TRBD1 (5 bases). V shed 4 bases and J shed 5 bases, with 11 bases lying between them. Germline V gene data show CDR1 as MNHEY and CDR2 as SMNVEV (reference sequence). The CDR3 spans 14 residues. CDR3 bases: TGTGCCAGCAGTTGGGGCTATTCTACCGGGGAGCTGTTTTTT. Protein product: CASSWGYSTGELFF.

The chain carries TRBV28 and TRBJ1-1; 9 nucleotides align to TRBD1. Germline values: CDR1 MDHEN, CDR2 SYDVKM. The CDR3 length is 16 residues. V lost 6 bases and J lost 1; bases outside the gene matches: 9. The CDR3, as DNA: TGTGCCAGCAGCCGACAGGGGGTAAAAGGGAACACTGAAGCTTTCTTT. It is translated as CASSRQGVKGNTEAFF.

This chain connects TRBV5-4 to TRBJ1-2, with a possible D match to TRBD1 (6 bases). V lost 0 bases to trimming and J lost 5 bases, with 8 bases between them. This CDR3 is built from 13 residues. Germline loops: CDR1 SGHNT, CDR2 YYREEE (reference sequence). The CDR3, as DNA: TGTGCCAGCAGCTTGGGGACAGCGTATGGCTACACCTTC. Its translation: CASSLGTAYGYTF.

The chain has TRBV2 and TRBJ1-4; no definite D call. V shed 10 bases and J shed 5 bases, with 14 bases lying between them. The CDR3 sequence is 13 residues long. Per the germline V gene, CDR1 is SNHLY and CDR2 is FYNNEI. Written as DNA, the CDR3 is TGTGCCACCCACCCACAGACGAATGAAAAACTGTTTTTT. Translation gives CATHPQTNEKLFF.

The chain carries TRBV19 and TRBJ2-7, with D possibly being TRBD2 (6 bases). CDR1 is LNHDA and CDR2 is SQIVND in the germline V gene (reference sequence). The CDR3 has 13 residues. The V end was cut by 4 bases, the J end by 3 bases, with 10 bases between. CDR3 protein: CASSTGTYYEQYF. CDR3 DNA sequence: TGTGCCAGTAGTACCGGGACTTACTACGAGCAGTACTTC. Based on the CDR3 plus reference TRBV19 and TRBJ2-7, the full variable domain is DGGITQSPKYLFRKEGQNVTLSCEQNLNHDAMYWYRQDPGQGLRLIYYSQIVNDFQKGDIAEGYSVSREKKESFPLTVTSAQKNPTAFYLCASSTGTYYEQYFGPGTRLTVT.

The V call is TRBV4-2, the J call TRBJ1-2; D possibly corresponds to TRBD1 (5 bases). Germline loops: CDR1 LGHNA, CDR2 YNFKEQ. Between the trimmed V and J ends, which lost 0 bases and 8 bases, there was a span of 10 bases. The CDR3 length is 13 residues. The CDR3 reads CASSQDWGDGYTF. Written as DNA, the CDR3 is TGTGCCAGCAGCCAAGATTGGGGGGACGGCTACACCTTC.

V gene TRBV19 combines with J gene TRBJ1-1; D is perhaps TRBD1 (6 bases). Trimming shortened V by 5 bases and J by 6 bases, and 16 bases separated the two germline ends. The germline CDR1 and CDR2 sequences are LNHDA and SQIVND (reference sequence). The CDR3 has 14 amino acids. The CDR3 DNA is TGTGCCAGTAGTCTCCCTCAGGGGAGCGCTGAAGCTTTCTTT. Its protein product is CASSLPQGSAEAFF.

The chain carries TRBV28 and TRBJ1-4; possible D gene TRBD1, 6 bases. CDR1 and CDR2 (germline): MDHEN, SYDVKM. V was trimmed by 3 bases and J by 7 bases, leaving 15 bases between them. There are 15 residues in the CDR3. The CDR3 region has the DNA TGTGCCAGCAGTTTGCCCCTAGGGGGGGTTGAAAAACTGTTTTTT. Translating it yields CASSLPLGGVEKLFF. Based on the CDR3 plus reference TRBV28 and TRBJ1-4, the full variable domain is DVKVTQSSRYLVKRTGEKVFLECVQDMDHENMFWYRQDPGLGLRLIYFSYDVKMKEKGDIPEGYSVSREKKERFSLILESASTNQTSMYLCASSLPLGGVEKLFFGSGTQLSVL.

V gene TRBV11-2 combines with J gene TRBJ1-6; the match to TRBD1 covers 11 bases. This CDR3 comprises 17 residues. The V gene's germline CDR1 is SGHAT and CDR2 FQNNGV. J lost 6 bases, V lost 5 bases, and 9 bases had no gene match. CDR3 bases: TGTGCCAGCAGCCCCTGGGACAGGGGGTCGGGTAATTCACCCCTCCACTTT. Amino acid sequence: CASSPWDRGSGNSPLHF. Filled out from reference TRBV11-2 and TRBJ1-6, the complete variable domain reads EAGVAQSPRYKIIEKRQSVAFWCNPISGHATLYWYQQILGQGPKLLIQFQNNGVVDDSQLPKDRFSAERLKGVDSTLKIQPAKLEDSAVYLCASSPWDRGSGNSPLHFGNGTRLTVT.

The rearrangement joins TRBV7-8 to TRBJ1-5, with D possibly TRBD1 on 6 matching bases. CDR1 is SGHVS and CDR2 is FQNEAQ in the germline V gene. Between the trimmed V and J ends, which lost 3 bases and 6 bases, there was a span of 9 bases. The CDR3 is 13 residues long. DNA of the CDR3: TGTGCCAGCAGCTTCCAACAGGGTCAGCCCCAGCATTTT. Translation gives CASSFQQGQPQHF.

This sequence joins TRBV6-5 and TRBJ2-7, with TRBD1 identical over 8 bases. The CDR3 is 13 residues long. The germline V gene encodes CDR1 MNHEY and CDR2 SVGAGI. V lost 8 bases and J lost 3; bases outside the gene matches: 6. The CDR3 spells CASGRTGNYEQYF. The CDR3 bases are TGTGCCAGCGGCCGGACAGGGAACTACGAGCAGTACTTC.

J is TRBJ1-6 and V is TRBV5-1; 9 nucleotides match TRBD1. The germline CDR1 and CDR2 sequences are SGHRS and YFSETQ. The V and J ends lost 4 bases and 10 bases, in that order; junction bases with no gene match: 12. The CDR3 consists of 16 residues. As DNA, the CDR3 is TGCGCCAGCAGCGAAATGGGGACAGGGAATTTGTCACCCCTCCACTTT. Translated, it gives CASSEMGTGNLSPLHF. The full variable domain, in which reference TRBV5-1 and TRBJ1-6 provide the parts outside the CDR3, is KAGVTQTPRYLIKTRGQQVTLSCSPISGHRSVSWYQQTPGQGLQFLFEYFSETQRNKGNFPGRFSGRQFSNSRSEMNVSTLELGDSALYLCASSEMGTGNLSPLHFGNGTRLTVT.

This clone occurred once. This sequence joins TRBV30 and TRBJ2-6; possibly TRBD1 for D (6 bases). V was shortened by 3 bases and J by 4 bases, with 13 bases between the two germline ends. The CDR3 extends over 15 amino acids. Germline V lookup: CDR1 GTSNPN, CDR2 SVGIG (reference sequence). CDR3 sequence (DNA): TGTGCCTGGAGGAGATCAGGGGCAGGGGCCAACGTCCTGACTTTC. Translating gives CAWRRSGAGANVLTF.

The chain has TRBV29-1 and TRBJ2-7, with D unresolved. CDR1 is SQVTM, CDR2 ANQGSEA, per germline. The CDR3 runs to 12 residues. V gave up 2 bases and J gave up 6 bases, with 11 bases separating them. The CDR3 nucleotides read TGCAGCGTTGAACACCCTCGCGGCGAGCAGTACTTC. Translated, it gives CSVEHPRGEQYF.

This sequence joins TRBV2 and TRBJ2-1; 12 nucleotides align to TRBD2. The length of the CDR3 is 15 residues. Germline V gene sequence: CDR1 SNHLY, CDR2 FYNNEI. The J segment lost 5 bases and the V segment lost 6 bases, leaving 5 bases of the junction unmatched. The CDR3 nucleotides read TGTGCCAGCAGCAGACTAGCGGGAGAAAACAATGAGCAGTTCTTC. Its translation: CASSRLAGENNEQFF.

This chain joins TRBV7-9 and TRBJ2-7, with TRBD1 identical over 9 bases. The CDR3 length is 16 residues. Trimming at V came to 5 bases and at J to 0 bases, leaving 8 bases not matched to a gene. CDR1 is SEHNR and CDR2 is FQNEAQ in the germline V gene (reference sequence). The CDR3 here is CASSEYRTGDSYEQYF. In DNA form, the CDR3 reads TGTGCCAGCAGCGAATATAGGACAGGGGACTCCTACGAGCAGTACTTC.

V is TRBV9 and J is TRBJ2-7; 7 positions match TRBD2. Unmatched junction bases numbered 11, after V lost 0 bases and J lost 5 bases. Germline loops: CDR1 SGDLS, CDR2 YYNGEE. The CDR3 runs 16 residues. The CDR3 DNA is TGTGCCAGCAGCGTAGGTCACTCGCGAGGGAGGGACGAGCAGTACTTC. This translates into CASSVGHSRGRDEQYF.

CDR3 DNA: TGTGCCAGCAGTTTATGGGGGACAGCTTATGAAGCTTTCTTT. This sequence encodes CASSLWGTAYEAFF. The rearrangement joins TRBV28 to TRBJ1-1; TRBD1 matches 7 bases. V shed 0 bases and J 7 bases; nucleotides not matched to a gene: 5. CDR3 length: 14 residues. CDR1 is MDHEN, CDR2 SYDVKM, per germline.

Here the CDR3 DNA reads TGTGCCAGTACGTGGGGAGCGGGGACCGGGGAGCTGTTTTTT. It translates to CASTWGAGTGELFF. This rearrangement joins TRBV19 to TRBJ2-2; 7 nucleotides match TRBD2. The CDR3 contains 14 residues. The V and J ends lost 7 bases and 5 bases, in that order; junction bases with no gene match: 7. Looked up from germline, CDR1 is LNHDA and CDR2 is SQIVND (reference sequence).

This clone was counted a few times. The rearrangement joins TRBV4-1 to TRBJ2-7; 7 nucleotides match TRBD2. The junction had 12 bases not matched to a gene; V was cut back by 4 bases and J by 0 bases. The CDR3 has 17 residues. Germline CDR1 reads MGHRA; CDR2 reads YSYEKL. The CDR3 nucleotides read TGCGCCAGCAGCCCCCAGGCTAGCGGCGCTCCCTCCTACGAGCAGTACTTC. Protein product: CASSPQASGAPSYEQYF.

V gene TRBV27 combines with J gene TRBJ1-4; 7 bases agree with TRBD1. CDR3 length: 16 amino acids. CDR1 and CDR2 from the germline V gene are MNHEY and SMNVEV (reference sequence). Unmatched junction bases numbered 12, after V lost 5 bases and J lost 6 bases. The CDR3 DNA follows: TGTGCCAGCAGTCCGAATTCCGGGACAGTTTATGAAAAACTGTTTTTT. Its translation: CASSPNSGTVYEKLFF.

The CDR3 loop is CASGGGTGVYEQYF. DNA for the CDR3: TGTGCCAGCGGTGGGGGGACAGGAGTCTACGAGCAGTACTTC. This sequence joins TRBV13 and TRBJ2-7, with 8 bases aligning to TRBD1. Germline CDR1 is PRHDT and CDR2 is FYEKMQ (reference sequence). After removal of 8 bases from V and 3 bases from J, the junction contained 9 bases not matched to a gene. The CDR3 is 14 amino acids. Full variable domain (missing parts from reference TRBV13 and TRBJ2-7): AAGVIQSPRHLIKEKRETATLKCYPIPRHDTVYWYQQGPGQDPQFLISFYEKMQSDKGSIPDRFSAQQFSDYHSELNMSSLELGDSALYFCASGGGTGVYEQYFGPGTRLTVT.

The chain links TRBV5-1 to TRBJ2-2; 10 bases align to TRBD2. The V and J ends lost 0 bases and 5 bases, in that order; junction bases with no gene match: 7. The CDR3 loop spans 17 amino acids. Germline lookup yields CDR1 SGHRS and CDR2 YFSETQ. CDR3 in amino acids: CASSLGLAGVSTGELFF. In DNA form, the CDR3 reads TGCGCCAGCAGCTTGGGGCTAGCGGGAGTGTCTACCGGGGAGCTGTTTTTT.

The chain is built from TRBV7-9 and TRBJ1-4; unclear D gene. The CDR3 consists of 15 residues. Germline V lookup: CDR1 SEHNR, CDR2 FQNEAQ (reference sequence). The ends were cut back, 3 bases at V and 0 bases at J, with 8 bases in the middle. CDR3 loop: CASSLTGSTNEKLFF. Written as DNA, the CDR3 is TGTGCCAGCAGCTTGACGGGGTCAACTAATGAAAAACTGTTTTTT. Variable domain in full (rest from reference TRBV7-9 and TRBJ1-4): DTGVSQNPRHKITKRGQNVTFRCDPISEHNRLYWYRQTLGQGPEFLTYFQNEAQLEKSRLLSDRFSAERPKGSFSTLEIQRTEQGDSAMYLCASSLTGSTNEKLFFGSGTQLSVL.

This chain uses TRBV23-1 with TRBJ2-7, with D uncertain. TRBV23-1 is an ORF, with its function uncertain. This CDR3 spans 12 amino acids. V gave up 2 bases and J gave up 3 bases, with 5 bases separating them. This CDR3 reads CASSQLNYEQYF. Written as DNA, the CDR3 is TGCGCCAGCAGTCAACTAAACTACGAGCAGTACTTC.

The V call is TRBV10-3, the J call TRBJ1-2; no firm D call. Trimming removed 0 bases at V and 4 bases at J, with 15 bases between. CDR3 length: 16 amino acids. In germline, CDR1 is ENHRY, CDR2 SYGVKD. The CDR3 loop reads CAISESRVQALYGYTF. In DNA form, the CDR3 reads TGTGCCATCAGTGAGTCGAGGGTGCAGGCCCTCTATGGCTACACCTTC.

The CDR3 DNA is TGTGCCAGCAGAGGATTCGGGACAGGCAATCAGCCCCAGCATTTT. It translates to CASRGFGTGNQPQHF. V gene TRBV27 combines with J gene TRBJ1-5; 7 nucleotides agree with TRBD1. V shed 6 bases and J 2 bases; nucleotides not matched to a gene: 7. CDR1 and CDR2 (germline): MNHEY, SMNVEV (reference sequence). The CDR3 loop spans 15 amino acids.

The gene calls are TRBV19 and TRBJ1-5; TRBD1 matches 7 bases. The J segment lost 1 base and the V segment lost 4 bases, leaving 4 bases of the junction unmatched. Germline values: CDR1 LNHDA, CDR2 SQIVND (reference sequence). This CDR3 is built from 15 residues. CDR3 loop: CASSRGTVSNQPQHF. CDR3 DNA sequence: TGTGCCAGTAGTAGGGGGACAGTCAGCAATCAGCCCCAGCATTTT.